The present T cell receptor (beta chain) was sequenced within a study of blood T cell repertoires in COVID-19 (dated by TCRdb to the early 2020s). Regarding the study in general: Collaborator samples came from the United States, Italy and Spain and covered acute and convalescent phases of COVID-19. Samples came from the ongoing ImmuneRACE study (first 160 participants) plus 1,254 subjects from 6 global collaborators. HLA class I and class II types, where available, came from metadata supplied by the sample provider rather than from assay-based typing. A freely available public database, intended as a resource for researchers studying the immune response to SARS-CoV-2, is where the repertoires were released. Subjects who had been exposed to COVID-19, were actively infected with it, or had recovered from it provided the deeply sampled blood TCRbeta repertoires that made up the dataset. The material from the prospective study consisted of cDNA or gDNA derived from T cells, B-cell-depleted T cells, or PBMCs. The sample metadata nearly always contained a de-identified subject ID, COVID-19 status, age in years and sex.

Note on this clone: The specificity of this receptor is unknown. Within one base of it there is no much larger clone, and no base qualities were kept.

From V the trimming removes 2 bases and from J it removes 0 bases, while the gene matches leave 5 bases of the junction unaccounted for. From the cysteine up to the phenylalanine, the CDR3 has a length of 16 residues. CDR3 DNA only is kept here, 48 bases in frame from base 1. As encoded in the germline V gene, CDR1 is SGHTS while CDR2 is YDEGEE. The immunoSEQ Assay, a bias-controlled multiplex PCR, was used to amplify TCRbeta CDR3 regions from genomic DNA. The original pipeline was this. Nucleated cell counts per sample were estimated from amplification of reference gene primers within the assay. To quantify the absolute abundance of each unique TCRbeta CDR3 rearrangement, sequence reads were collapsed and filtered. For each sample, productive Simpson clonality was calculated as the square root of Simpson's diversity index over productive rearrangements. The table was pulled from immuneACCESS by TCRdb, which kept in-frame rearrangements only. Such tables lose some clones; where checked, under half of the loss comes from unresolved V genes, and the rest has no known cause. The DNA was the basis for D and trimming; V, J and clone size are from that table. Within this sample are roughly 24,000 clones, with about 91% of them counted one time only. The top ten hold 2.1% of the sample.

Overall results and qualifications from the work: The quantity of clinical and demographic metadata differed by source and by participant and was supplied without curation.

Whole blood was collected in K2EDTA tubes by collaborating institutions according to the institutions' own protocols. For TCRbeta analysis, collaborators shipped samples in one of three forms: frozen whole blood, isolated PBMCs, or DNA extracted from either of those sample types. Sample: peripheral blood. The rearrangement combines TRBV5-8 with TRBJ2-1, and 7 junction bases match TRBD1. The source is a human donor in a cohort sampled during active COVID-19. CDR3 reads: CASSFLWDSSYNEQFF. The sequenced DNA is TGTGCCAGCAGCTTTTTATGGGACAGCTCCTACAATGAGCAGTTCTTC.